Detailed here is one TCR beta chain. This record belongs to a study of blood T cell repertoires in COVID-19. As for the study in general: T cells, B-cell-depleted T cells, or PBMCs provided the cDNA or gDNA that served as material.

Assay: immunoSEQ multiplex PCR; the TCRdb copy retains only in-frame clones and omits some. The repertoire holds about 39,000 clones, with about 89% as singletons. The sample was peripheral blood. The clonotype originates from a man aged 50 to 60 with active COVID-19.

CDR3 coding DNA: TGTGCCAGCAGCCGTCCGGGACAGGGTCCAGAGACCCAGTACTTC. The encoded protein is CASSRPGQGPETQYF. The chain carries TRBV7-9 and TRBJ2-5; 9 bases map to TRBD1. This CDR3 is built from 15 residues. V was clipped by 5 bases and J by 4 bases; unmatched bases: 8. Germline assignment: CDR1 SEHNR and CDR2 FQNEAQ (reference sequence).